The 6 T cell receptor beta chains in this list originate from one sample, sequenced in a study of TIL therapy for anti-PD-1-resistant metastatic lung cancer. The libraries were made with immunoSEQ v3. Some clones are missing from TCRdb's copy, which holds only in-frame ones; the method was immunoSEQ multiplex PCR. The profile shows fewer than 20,000 clones, 80% to 90% of them singletons. Time point: pre-treatment sample, taken before nivolumab and TIL therapy. This specimen consisted of blood, obtained at baseline. All receptors come from a person aged 25 to 85 with non-small cell lung cancer.

This clone was seen more than once but under ten times. The rearrangement links TRBV11-2 to TRBJ2-7; D might be TRBD1 (6 bases). V was clipped by 3 bases and J by 3 bases, with 9 bases between them. The CDR3 contains 13 residues. Germline assignment: CDR1 SGHAT and CDR2 FQNNGV. The DNA of the CDR3 is TGTGCCAGCAGCTTCGGGACAAACTACGAGCAGTACTTC. Its translation is CASSFGTNYEQYF.

The V call is TRBV2, the J call TRBJ2-3, with D possibly TRBD1 on 6 matching bases. This CDR3 spans 12 amino acids. Germline V lookup: CDR1 SNHLY, CDR2 FYNNEI. V lost 8 bases to trimming and J lost 5 bases, with 11 bases between them. CDR3 nucleotide sequence: TGTGCCAGCGGGATCAGGGGAGATACGCAGTATTTT. Protein product: CASGIRGDTQYF.

The V call is TRBV7-6, the J call TRBJ1-5, with D unresolved. Germline CDR1 and CDR2: SGHVS and FNYEAQ. The CDR3 has 15 residues. Between the trimmed V and J ends, which lost 1 base and 11 bases, there was a span of 18 bases. This chain's CDR3 is CASSLEWVPESAQHF. The CDR3 region has the DNA TGTGCCAGCAGCTTAGAGTGGGTACCGGAATCAGCCCAGCATTTT.

The J gene is TRBJ2-3, the V gene TRBV5-4; D is ambiguous. Looked up from germline, CDR1 is SGHNT and CDR2 is YYREEE (reference sequence). The V and J ends lost 0 bases and 1 base respectively, with 3 bases between them. CDR3 size: 13 residues. CDR3 region: CASSLEGTDTQYF. The CDR3 bases are TGTGCCAGCAGCTTGGAGGGCACAGATACGCAGTATTTT.

This chain connects TRBV25-1 to TRBJ1-2, with D hard to call. The CDR3 extends over 15 amino acids. Germline assignment: CDR1 MGHDK and CDR2 SYGVNS. V lost 3 bases and J lost 0, with 11 bases in between. This chain's CDR3 is CASSDPQPTNYGYTF. CDR3 nucleotide sequence: TGTGCCAGCAGTGACCCCCAGCCTACTAACTATGGCTACACCTTC.

The J gene is TRBJ1-4, the V gene TRBV28; possibly TRBD1 for D (5 bases). Germline V gives CDR1 MDHEN, CDR2 SYDVKM. Trimming stripped 4 bases from V and 5 bases from J, with 23 bases between. This CDR3 has 18 residues. CDR3 loop: CASSSNRLGGRRNEKLFF. The CDR3 nucleotides read TGTGCCAGCAGTTCCAACCGCCTGGGGGGTCGACGGAATGAAAAACTGTTTTTT.